This T cell receptor (beta chain) came from a study of T cell changes during pregnancy in multiple sclerosis. The germline V gene has CDR1 SGHDT and CDR2 YYEEEE. The CDR3 covers 17 residues. Trimming pared 1 base from V and 0 bases from J, leaving 11 bases between. Method: immunoSEQ multiplex PCR; TCRdb's copy keeps in-frame clones and lacks some. Of around 58,000 clones in the sample, roughly nine tenths were seen once. The J gene is TRBJ1-6, the V gene TRBV5-6; D uncertain. The clonotype comes from a female donor with multiple sclerosis, enrolled in a pregnancy study. The sample here was peripheral blood, taken before pregnancy. The CDR3, as DNA: TGTGCCAGCAGCTTGCGCCGGACTAGCTCCTATAATTCACCCCTCCACTTT. Protein: CASSLRRTSSYNSPLHF.